This T cell receptor beta chain originates from a study of blood T cell repertoires in COVID-19. Original handling: Amplification of reference gene primers provided the estimated nucleated cell counts. The protocol was immunoSEQ multiplex PCR, while the TCRdb copy is restricted to in-frame clones and leaves out a portion. The V and J calls and the clone size are those of that table, but D and trimming were determined from the DNA. The sample shows approximately 220,000 clones, 80% to 90% of them seen only once. V shed 8 bases and J 9 bases; nucleotides not matched to a gene: 5. CDR1 is MNHNY and CDR2 is SVGAGI in the germline V gene (reference sequence). The CDR3 has 13 amino acids.

This clonotype was obtained from a man aged 45-65 years who had recovered from COVID-19. What was sequenced was peripheral blood. The genes are TRBV6-6 and TRBJ1-5; 12 nucleotides align to TRBD1. CDR3 sequence reads: CASGTGGDRPQHF. CDR3 nucleotide sequence: TGTGCCAGCGGGACAGGGGGCGATCGGCCCCAGCATTTT.